A single sample is the source of the 19 T cell receptor beta chains below, sequenced in a study of radiation and T cells in renal cell carcinoma. The protocol was immunoSEQ multiplex PCR, while the TCRdb copy is restricted to in-frame clones and leaves out a portion. Of just over 150,000 clones in the sample, roughly 90% were seen once. Time point specified: blood 2 weeks post-SBRT. Treatment in this sample: 15 Gy SBRT to primary tumor, nephrectomy 4 weeks later. Sequenced here: blood, sampled from a patient whose treatment included radiotherapy and nephrectomy. All receptors come from a woman aged 45-60 years with renal cell carcinoma.

The chain couples TRBV18 to TRBJ2-5, with a weak D call TRBD2 (5 bases). The CDR3 runs to 13 residues. Trimming removed 6 bases at V and 3 bases at J, with 11 bases between. CDR1 is KGHSH, CDR2 LQKENI, per germline. The CDR3 region is CASSPGIKETQYF. The CDR3 coding sequence is TGTGCCAGCTCCCCCGGGATAAAAGAGACCCAGTACTTC.

The chain links TRBV29-1 to TRBJ1-2, with TRBD1 as a possible D gene (6 bases). V lost 5 bases and J lost 5, with 18 bases in between. Germline V gene data show CDR1 as SQVTM and CDR2 as ANQGSEA. There are 14 residues in the CDR3. This CDR3 is CSVPLQGSGYGYTF. The CDR3 region has the DNA TGCAGCGTTCCATTACAGGGTTCGGGGTATGGCTACACCTTC.

The chain couples TRBV7-8 to TRBJ2-4; D is perhaps TRBD1 (5 bases). The V end was cut by 3 bases, the J end by 0 bases, with 15 bases between. The CDR3 length is 17 residues. The V gene's germline CDR1 is SGHVS and CDR2 FQNEAQ. As DNA, the CDR3 is TGTGCCAGCAGCTTTGGACCCATAGGGGTAGCCAAAAACATTCAGTACTTC. This sequence encodes CASSFGPIGVAKNIQYF.

Points on this clone: Within the sample, other DNA sequences also encode this same CDR3. The chain uses TRBV5-1 and TRBJ1-2; weak D call: TRBD1 (5 bases). The CDR3 sequence is 14 residues long. V dropped 5 bases and J dropped 5 bases, with 16 bases sitting between them. Per the germline V gene, CDR1 is SGHRS and CDR2 is YFSETQ. CDR3 DNA: TGCGCCAGCAGTGGGGGAGGGCTGAGGTATGGCTACACCTTC. Translating it yields CASSGGGLRYGYTF.

The J gene is TRBJ1-5, the V gene TRBV29-1; D remains ambiguous. Germline V gene sequence: CDR1 SQVTM, CDR2 ANQGSEA. This CDR3 spans 13 amino acids. Trimming shortened V by 5 bases and J by 2 bases, and 10 bases separated the two germline ends. The chain's CDR3 is CSVTVEGNQPQHF. The CDR3 DNA is TGCAGCGTTACTGTAGAGGGCAATCAGCCCCAGCATTTT.

The chain employs TRBV5-6 and TRBJ1-3; TRBD1 is a possible D gene (6 bases). The CDR3 spans 17 residues. From germline, CDR1 is SGHDT and CDR2 YYEEEE. V was trimmed by 0 bases and J by 0 bases, leaving 13 bases between them. The CDR3 here is CASSLAGTSISGNTIYF. The CDR3 coding sequence is TGTGCCAGCAGCTTGGCCGGGACATCAATCTCTGGAAACACCATATATTTT. Combining the CDR3 with reference TRBV5-6 and TRBJ1-3 gives the whole variable domain DAGVTQSPTHLIKTRGQQVTLRCSPKSGHDTVSWYQQALGQGPQFIFQYYEEEERQRGNFPDRFSGHQFPNYSSELNVNALLLGDSALYLCASSLAGTSISGNTIYFGEGSWLTVV.

The genes are TRBV19 and TRBJ1-4, with 7 bases identical to TRBD1. J lost 8 bases, V lost 4 bases, and 7 bases had no gene match. The CDR3 runs to 14 residues. The germline CDR1 and CDR2 sequences are LNHDA and SQIVND (reference sequence). This CDR3 is CASSTGQNREKLFF. The CDR3 bases are TGTGCCAGTAGTACGGGACAGAATAGGGAAAAACTGTTTTTT.

This clone was observed once. This chain connects TRBV4-2 to TRBJ2-7, with 9 positions matching TRBD1. CDR3 length: 14 residues. CDR1 is LGHNA and CDR2 is YNFKEQ in the germline V gene. V trimming: 1 base; J trimming: 5 bases; junction bases outside the gene matches: 3. Here the CDR3 DNA reads TGTGCCAGCAGCCAAGTAACAGGGGGCGACGAGCAGTACTTC. Its translation is CASSQVTGGDEQYF.

This chain links TRBV18 with TRBJ2-2, with TRBD2 matching over 7 bases. V lost 2 bases, J lost 3 bases, and 3 bases stayed unmatched. The V gene's germline CDR1 is KGHSH and CDR2 LQKENI. This CDR3 region has 15 residues. Written as DNA, the CDR3 is TGTGCCAGCTCACCAATGGCGGGGGACACCGGGGAGCTGTTTTTT. Translated: CASSPMAGDTGELFF.

The chain joins TRBV7-9 to TRBJ1-3; D perhaps matches TRBD1 (5 bases). The CDR3 loop spans 16 amino acids. V was pared by 5 bases and J by 1 base, with 15 bases between. Germline loops: CDR1 SEHNR, CDR2 FQNEAQ (reference sequence). CDR3 in amino acids: CASSGPAGGSGNTIYF. In DNA, the CDR3 is TGTGCCAGCAGCGGACCGGCTGGGGGTTCTGGAAACACCATATATTTT. The full variable domain, its missing parts supplied by reference TRBV7-9 and TRBJ1-3, is DTGVSQNPRHKITKRGQNVTFRCDPISEHNRLYWYRQTLGQGPEFLTYFQNEAQLEKSRLLSDRFSAERPKGSFSTLEIQRTEQGDSAMYLCASSGPAGGSGNTIYFGEGSWLTVV.

The genes are TRBV7-8 and TRBJ2-7; 7 nucleotides match TRBD2. The CDR3 has 14 amino acids. The V and J ends lost 5 bases and 7 bases, in that order; junction bases with no gene match: 11. CDR1 and CDR2 from the germline V gene are SGHVS and FQNEAQ. Here the CDR3 reads CASSRSVLGGEQYF. The CDR3 nucleotides are TGTGCCAGCAGCCGCAGCGTCCTGGGGGGGGAGCAGTACTTC.

This chain links TRBV2 with TRBJ2-3, with TRBD2 matching 9 bases. The CDR3 is 13 amino acids. With V trimmed by 7 bases and J by 4 bases, 3 bases remained unmatched. Germline values: CDR1 SNHLY, CDR2 FYNNEI. The DNA of the CDR3 is TGTGCCAGCAAGACTAGCGGCGCAGATACGCAGTATTTT. Encoded protein: CASKTSGADTQYF.

The V gene is TRBV7-6, the J gene TRBJ1-3, with D maybe TRBD1 (6 bases). The CDR3 contains 16 residues. Trimming took 6 bases from V and 0 from J, leaving 15 bases between them. Germline CDR1 and CDR2: SGHVS and FNYEAQ. This chain's CDR3 is CASSKAGVYSGNTIYF. For the CDR3, the DNA is TGTGCCAGCAGTAAAGCAGGGGTTTACTCTGGAAACACCATATATTTT.

V usage is TRBV15 and J usage is TRBJ1-5; D gene ambiguous. CDR3 size: 14 residues. The germline V and J ends were trimmed by 1 base and 2 bases, with 6 bases remaining between them. Germline loops: CDR1 LNHNV, CDR2 YYDKDF (reference sequence). CDR3 sequence: CATSRGWGNQPQHF. As DNA, the CDR3 is TGTGCCACCAGCAGAGGGTGGGGCAATCAGCCCCAGCATTTT.

This clone came up once. The genes are TRBV5-6 and TRBJ1-2; unclear D gene. Deletions cut 2 bases from V and 7 bases from J, with 6 bases between. Germline CDR1 is SGHDT and CDR2 is YYEEEE. The CDR3 consists of 11 residues. CDR3 loop: CASSFLGGYTF. The CDR3 DNA is TGTGCCAGCAGCTTTCTGGGTGGCTACACCTTC.

The gene calls are TRBV29-1 and TRBJ2-3, with TRBD2 identical over 9 bases. Germline CDR1 reads SQVTM; CDR2 reads ANQGSEA. J gave up 5 bases and V 0 bases, and 6 bases lay outside the gene matches. CDR3 length: 15 residues. In nucleotides, the CDR3 is TGCAGCGTTGAAGATGGACTAGCGATGGGAGATACGCAGTATTTT. The encoded protein is CSVEDGLAMGDTQYF.

This rearrangement joins TRBV4-2 to TRBJ1-1, with D possibly TRBD1 on 6 matching bases. V was cut by 0 bases and J by 4 bases, with 12 bases left in between. CDR3 length: 15 amino acids. Per the germline V gene, CDR1 is LGHNA and CDR2 is YNFKEQ. CDR3 sequence: CASSQDGGARTEAFF. CDR3 nucleotide sequence: TGTGCCAGCAGCCAAGATGGGGGGGCGCGCACTGAAGCTTTCTTT.

The gene calls are TRBV13 and TRBJ1-2; D not certain. Trimming removed 3 bases from V and 1 base from J, with 9 bases in between. Germline CDR1 reads PRHDT; CDR2 reads FYEKMQ (reference sequence). This CDR3 spans 14 amino acids. The CDR3: CASSFGDFNYGYTF. The CDR3, as DNA: TGTGCCAGCAGCTTCGGAGACTTTAACTATGGCTACACCTTC.

The rearrangement joins TRBV19 to TRBJ2-1, with TRBD2 matching 13 bases. The CDR3 is 16 amino acids. V gave up 4 bases and J gave up 4 bases; unmatched junction bases: 4. Germline V CDR1 and CDR2: LNHDA, SQIVND (reference sequence). CDR3 sequence: CASSKGLAGPYNEQFF. CDR3 coding DNA: TGTGCCAGTAGTAAGGGACTAGCGGGGCCATACAATGAGCAGTTCTTC.